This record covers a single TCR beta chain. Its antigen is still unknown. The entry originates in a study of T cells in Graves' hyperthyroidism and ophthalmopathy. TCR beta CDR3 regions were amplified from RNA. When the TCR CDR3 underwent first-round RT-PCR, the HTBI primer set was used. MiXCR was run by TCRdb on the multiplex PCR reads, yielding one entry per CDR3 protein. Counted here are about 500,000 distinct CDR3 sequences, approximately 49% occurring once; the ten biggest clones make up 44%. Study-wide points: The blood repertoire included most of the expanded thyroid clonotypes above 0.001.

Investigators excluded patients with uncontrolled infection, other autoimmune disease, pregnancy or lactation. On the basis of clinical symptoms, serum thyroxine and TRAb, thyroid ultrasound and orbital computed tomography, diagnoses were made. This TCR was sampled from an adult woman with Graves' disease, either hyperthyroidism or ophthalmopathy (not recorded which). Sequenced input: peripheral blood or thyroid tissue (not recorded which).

CDR3 residues: CASSDPGQTYEQYF. CDR3 coding DNA: TGTGCCAGTAGTGACCCGGGACAGACCTACGAGCAGTACTTC. This rearrangement joins TRBV19 to TRBJ2-7; 7 nucleotides agree with TRBD1. The germline CDR1 and CDR2 sequences are LNHDA and SQIVND (reference sequence). V shed 5 bases, J shed 2 bases, and the junction held 6 bases outside the gene matches. CDR3 size: 14 residues. Supplemented by reference TRBV19 and TRBJ2-7, the full variable domain reads DGGITQSPKYLFRKEGQNVTLSCEQNLNHDAMYWYRQDPGQGLRLIYYSQIVNDFQKGDIAEGYSVSREKKESFPLTVTSAQKNPTAFYLCASSDPGQTYEQYFGPGTRLTVT.